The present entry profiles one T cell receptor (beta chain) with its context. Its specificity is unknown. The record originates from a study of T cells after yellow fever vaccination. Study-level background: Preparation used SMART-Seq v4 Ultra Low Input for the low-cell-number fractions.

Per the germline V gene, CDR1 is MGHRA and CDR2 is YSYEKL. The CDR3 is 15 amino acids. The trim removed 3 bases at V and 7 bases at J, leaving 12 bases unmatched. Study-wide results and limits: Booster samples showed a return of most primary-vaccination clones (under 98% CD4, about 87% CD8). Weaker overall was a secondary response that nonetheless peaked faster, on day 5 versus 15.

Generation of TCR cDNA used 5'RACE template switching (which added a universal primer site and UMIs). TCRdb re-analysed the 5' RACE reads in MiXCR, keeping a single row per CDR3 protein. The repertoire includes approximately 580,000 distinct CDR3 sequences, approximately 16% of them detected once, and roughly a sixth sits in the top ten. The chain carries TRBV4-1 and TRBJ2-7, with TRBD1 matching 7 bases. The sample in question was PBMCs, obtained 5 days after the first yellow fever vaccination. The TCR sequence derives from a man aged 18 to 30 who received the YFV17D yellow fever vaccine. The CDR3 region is CASSQGSGGLGEQYF. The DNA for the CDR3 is TGCGCCAGCAGCCAGGGGTCAGGGGGATTGGGGGAGCAGTACTTC.